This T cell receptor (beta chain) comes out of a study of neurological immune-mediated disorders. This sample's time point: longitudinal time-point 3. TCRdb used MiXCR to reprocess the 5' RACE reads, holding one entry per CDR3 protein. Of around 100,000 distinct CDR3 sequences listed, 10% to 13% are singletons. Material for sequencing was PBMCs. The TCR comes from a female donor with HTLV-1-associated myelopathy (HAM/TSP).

CDR3 residues: CASSLTGTGVYQETQYF. Written as DNA, the CDR3 is TGTGCCAGCAGCTTAACCGGGACAGGGGTATACCAAGAGACCCAGTACTTC. The chain employs TRBV5-5 and TRBJ2-5; 10 nucleotides match TRBD1. The length of the CDR3 is 17 residues. Germline V lookup: CDR1 SGHKS, CDR2 YYEKEE (reference sequence). The junction had 7 bases not matched to a gene; V was cut back by 2 bases and J by 0 bases.